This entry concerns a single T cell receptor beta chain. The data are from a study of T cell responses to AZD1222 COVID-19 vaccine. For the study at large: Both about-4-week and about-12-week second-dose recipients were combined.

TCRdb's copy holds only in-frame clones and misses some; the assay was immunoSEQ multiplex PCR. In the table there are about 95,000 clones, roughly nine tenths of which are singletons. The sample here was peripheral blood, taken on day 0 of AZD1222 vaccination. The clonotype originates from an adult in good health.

Written as DNA, the CDR3 is TGCAGTGCTAGTCCAGGACTAGTGAGCCCAGATACGCAGTATTTT. Encoded protein: CSASPGLVSPDTQYF. The rearrangement joins TRBV20-1 to TRBJ2-3; 7 bases are shared with TRBD2. The CDR3 covers 15 residues. J gave up 4 bases and V 3 bases, and 10 bases lay outside the gene matches. The germline CDR1 and CDR2 sequences are DFQATT and SNEGSKA (reference sequence).